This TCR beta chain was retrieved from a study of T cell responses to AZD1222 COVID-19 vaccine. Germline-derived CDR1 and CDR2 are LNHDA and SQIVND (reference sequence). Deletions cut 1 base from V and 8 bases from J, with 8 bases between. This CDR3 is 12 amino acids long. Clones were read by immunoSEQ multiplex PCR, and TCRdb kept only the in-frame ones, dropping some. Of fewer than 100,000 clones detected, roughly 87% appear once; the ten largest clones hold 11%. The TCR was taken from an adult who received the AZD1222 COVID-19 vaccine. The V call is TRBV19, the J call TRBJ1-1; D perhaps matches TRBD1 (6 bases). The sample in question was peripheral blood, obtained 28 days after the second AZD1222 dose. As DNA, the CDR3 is TGTGCCAGTAGTATAGGGACAGCAGAAGCTTTCTTT. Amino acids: CASSIGTAEAFF. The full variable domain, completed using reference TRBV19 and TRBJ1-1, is DGGITQSPKYLFRKEGQNVTLSCEQNLNHDAMYWYRQDPGQGLRLIYYSQIVNDFQKGDIAEGYSVSREKKESFPLTVTSAQKNPTAFYLCASSIGTAEAFFGQGTRLTVV.